The 28 T cell receptor beta chains listed next were all sequenced from one sample in a study of T cell changes during pregnancy in multiple sclerosis. Assay: immunoSEQ multiplex PCR; the TCRdb copy retains only in-frame clones and omits some. The data contain roughly 72,000 clones, around nine tenths of them seen just once; the ten biggest clones take up around 0.21%. This material consisted of CD4+ T cells from peripheral blood mononuclear cells, taken before pregnancy. These receptors all stem from a female donor with multiple sclerosis, enrolled in a pregnancy study.

The table lists this clone with a count of one. The rearrangement links TRBV10-3 to TRBJ1-2, with D tentatively TRBD1 (6 bases). V lost 3 bases and J lost 6, with 11 bases in between. The CDR3 is 13 residues long. Germline lookup yields CDR1 ENHRY and CDR2 SYGVKD. DNA for the CDR3: TGTGCCATCAGTGAATCAGGGGTGGATGGCTACACCTTC. Translating gives CAISESGVDGYTF.

V and J are TRBV25-1 and TRBJ2-3; no reliable D call. The CDR3 length is 14 residues. Germline V gives CDR1 MGHDK, CDR2 SYGVNS. V gave up 4 bases and J gave up 6 bases, with 14 bases separating them. The CDR3 here is CASSVPNALDTQYF. The CDR3 DNA follows: TGTGCCAGCAGTGTCCCTAATGCCTTGGATACGCAGTATTTT.

This clone was seen a single time. The rearrangement joins TRBV30 to TRBJ2-6; 8 bases match TRBD2. The CDR3 length is 15 residues. The V gene end was trimmed by 0 bases and the J gene end by 4 bases; junction bases not matched to a gene: 2. The germline V gene has CDR1 GTSNPN and CDR2 SVGIG (reference sequence). The DNA for the CDR3 is TGTGCCTGGAGTGTCGGGGGGGGCGGGGCCAACGTCCTGACTTTC. Residues: CAWSVGGGGANVLTF.

This clone appeared a single time. The V call is TRBV18, the J call TRBJ2-2; tentatively, D is TRBD1 (6 bases). Germline CDR1 and CDR2: KGHSH and LQKENI. The CDR3 has 15 residues. Trimming shortened V by 3 bases and J by 1 base, and 9 bases separated the two germline ends. CDR3 sequence: CASSPMTGNTGELFF. The CDR3 DNA is TGTGCCAGCTCACCGATGACAGGGAACACCGGGGAGCTGTTTTTT.

The J gene is TRBJ2-7, the V gene TRBV6-1; 8 bases agree with TRBD1. Germline CDR1 MNHNS, CDR2 SASEGT. This CDR3 has 13 amino acids. V trimming: 5 bases; J trimming: 3 bases; junction bases outside the gene matches: 3. In nucleotides, the CDR3 is TGTGCCAGCAGTCCCGACAGGGGCTACGAGCAGTACTTC. Its protein product is CASSPDRGYEQYF.

The table lists this clone with a count of one. This rearrangement joins TRBV6-1 to TRBJ1-3, with D possibly being TRBD1 (5 bases). CDR3 length: 17 amino acids. Trimming removed 1 base at V and 4 bases at J, with 17 bases between. The V gene's germline CDR1 is MNHNS and CDR2 SASEGT. The CDR3 spells CASSEVPARAGGNTIYF. The CDR3 DNA follows: TGTGCCAGCAGTGAAGTCCCAGCCAGGGCGGGAGGAAACACCATATATTTT.

This rearrangement joins TRBV5-5 to TRBJ2-7; TRBD1 matches at 12 bases. From germline, CDR1 is SGHKS and CDR2 YYEKEE (reference sequence). The junction had 7 bases not matched to a gene; V was cut back by 0 bases and J by 3 bases. The CDR3 runs to 17 residues. This CDR3 is CASSLVGTGGASYEQYF. The CDR3 bases are TGTGCCAGCAGCTTGGTAGGGACAGGGGGCGCGAGCTACGAGCAGTACTTC. Full variable domain (missing parts from reference TRBV5-5 and TRBJ2-7): DAGVTQSPTHLIKTRGQQVTLRCSPISGHKSVSWYQQVLGQGPQFIFQYYEKEERGRGNFPDRFSARQFPNYSSELNVNALLLGDSALYLCASSLVGTGGASYEQYFGPGTRLTVT.

This chain links TRBV5-1 with TRBJ2-2; 7 bases align to TRBD1. V was pared by 2 bases and J by 4 bases, with 5 bases of the junction left unmatched. The CDR3 runs to 15 residues. Germline loops: CDR1 SGHRS, CDR2 YFSETQ. CDR3 DNA: TGCGCCAGCAGCTTCACAGGGGTTCGCACCGGGGAGCTGTTTTTT. It codes for CASSFTGVRTGELFF.

CDR3 nucleotides: TGTGCCAGTAGTATAGCAAGGGGGAATCAGCCCCAGCATTTT. Its translation is CASSIARGNQPQHF. The chain uses TRBV19 and TRBJ1-5; a weak D match, TRBD1 (6 bases). V dropped 1 base and J dropped 4 bases, with 8 bases sitting between them. The V gene's germline CDR1 is LNHDA and CDR2 SQIVND (reference sequence). This CDR3 is 14 amino acids long.

J is TRBJ2-7 and V is TRBV28, with 7 bases matching TRBD2. There are 13 residues in the CDR3. CDR1 MDHEN and CDR2 SYDVKM come from the germline V gene. Trimming took 7 bases from V and 5 from J; bases not matched to a gene: 8. CDR3 bases: TGTGCCAGCAAGGGAGGGCCTGTCGACGAGCAGTACTTC. Its translation is CASKGGPVDEQYF.

V usage is TRBV27 and J usage is TRBJ2-6; D is uncertain. Germline assignment: CDR1 MNHEY and CDR2 SMNVEV (reference sequence). V was clipped by 6 bases and J by 1 base, with 13 bases between them. CDR3 length: 16 residues. The CDR3 protein is CASSLTVPSGANVLTF. The CDR3 DNA follows: TGTGCCAGCAGCCTCACTGTCCCATCTGGGGCCAACGTCCTGACTTTC.

The rearrangement links TRBV28 to TRBJ1-5; 9 bases fit TRBD1. V trimming: 2 bases; J trimming: 5 bases; junction bases outside the gene matches: 7. Germline values: CDR1 MDHEN, CDR2 SYDVKM. This CDR3 spans 16 amino acids. The CDR3 loop reads CASSLAGTGRYQPQHF. In DNA form, the CDR3 reads TGTGCCAGCAGTTTAGCCGGGACAGGGAGGTATCAGCCCCAGCATTTT.

V and J are TRBV4-2 and TRBJ2-3; 7 nucleotides align to TRBD1. V lost 0 bases, J lost 0 bases, and 12 bases stayed unmatched. CDR1 is LGHNA, CDR2 YNFKEQ, per germline. The CDR3 sequence is 19 residues long. For the CDR3, the DNA is TGTGCCAGCAGCCAAGAGGCGGTAGGTCCAGGGGGAAGCACAGATACGCAGTATTTT. Protein: CASSQEAVGPGGSTDTQYF.

The chain recombines TRBV7-9 with TRBJ2-2, with D possibly matching TRBD2 (6 bases). Germline values: CDR1 SEHNR, CDR2 FQNEAQ (reference sequence). This CDR3 comprises 15 residues. Deletions cut 4 bases from V and 3 bases from J, with 12 bases between. The CDR3 coding sequence is TGTGCCAGCAGCTCCCGGAGGGCGGACACCGGGGAGCTGTTTTTT. Its protein product is CASSSRRADTGELFF. Variable domain in full (rest from reference TRBV7-9 and TRBJ2-2): DTGVSQNPRHKITKRGQNVTFRCDPISEHNRLYWYRQTLGQGPEFLTYFQNEAQLEKSRLLSDRFSAERPKGSFSTLEIQRTEQGDSAMYLCASSSRRADTGELFFGEGSRLTVL.

This chain links TRBV19 with TRBJ2-2, with 7 positions matching TRBD2. Germline CDR1 is LNHDA and CDR2 is SQIVND (reference sequence). The V segment lost 7 bases and the J segment 4 bases; nucleotides outside the gene matches: 9. The CDR3 totals 15 residues. The CDR3 DNA sequence: TGTGCCAGTACTCGCCGGGGAGGGTTCACCGGGGAGCTGTTTTTT. Amino acid sequence: CASTRRGGFTGELFF. Looking up the rest from reference TRBV19 and TRBJ2-2 gives the full variable domain: DGGITQSPKYLFRKEGQNVTLSCEQNLNHDAMYWYRQDPGQGLRLIYYSQIVNDFQKGDIAEGYSVSREKKESFPLTVTSAQKNPTAFYLCASTRRGGFTGELFFGEGSRLTVL.

The chain uses TRBV2 and TRBJ2-3; 12 bases agree with TRBD1. The CDR3 extends over 17 amino acids. V was clipped by 2 bases and J by 0 bases; unmatched bases: 3. Germline values: CDR1 SNHLY, CDR2 FYNNEI. The CDR3 sequence is CASSEMGQGASTDTQYF. CDR3 DNA sequence: TGTGCCAGCAGTGAAATGGGACAGGGGGCGAGCACAGATACGCAGTATTTT.

This clone was recorded only once. The CDR3 here is CASSDSSYEQYF. Here the CDR3 DNA reads TGTGCCAGCTCGGACAGCTCCTACGAGCAGTACTTC. The chain links TRBV18 to TRBJ2-7; TRBD1 is a possible D gene (6 bases). Trimming cost V 6 bases and J 0 bases, with 6 bases left between them. From germline, CDR1 is KGHSH and CDR2 LQKENI. CDR3 size: 12 residues.

The CDR3 region is CASSSRQGSLTAKNIQYF. The CDR3 nucleotides are TGTGCCAGTAGTAGTAGGCAGGGTAGCCTTACAGCCAAAAACATTCAGTACTTC. The chain carries TRBV19 and TRBJ2-4; D may be TRBD1 (5 bases). CDR1 is LNHDA and CDR2 is SQIVND in the germline V gene (reference sequence). The CDR3 consists of 18 residues. V was cut by 4 bases and J by 0 bases, with 19 bases left in between.

The chain links TRBV2 to TRBJ1-3; 7 bases fit TRBD1. Germline V gene lookup returns CDR1 SNHLY and CDR2 FYNNEI. CDR3 length: 14 residues. J was trimmed by 2 bases and V by 6 bases; bases with no gene match: 4. In nucleotides, the CDR3 is TGTGCCAGCAGGGCTACAGGGGCTGGAAACACCATATATTTT. Its translation: CASRATGAGNTIYF. The complete variable domain, with remaining parts taken from reference TRBV2 and TRBJ1-3, reads EPEVTQTPSHQVTQMGQEVILRCVPISNHLYFYWYRQILGQKVEFLVSFYNNEISEKSEIFDDQFSVERPDGSNFTLKIRSTKLEDSAMYFCASRATGAGNTIYFGEGSWLTVV.

The CDR3 loop is CASSARTGLTDTQYF. In DNA form, the CDR3 reads TGTGCCAGCAGCGCTCGGACAGGGCTCACAGATACGCAGTATTTT. This sequence joins TRBV9 and TRBJ2-3; 8 bases are shared with TRBD1. J lost 2 bases, V lost 3 bases, and 5 bases had no gene match. The CDR3 is 15 amino acids. Germline CDR1 and CDR2: SGDLS and YYNGEE.

The chain uses TRBV10-3 and TRBJ2-1, with D possibly matching TRBD2 (5 bases). The CDR3 consists of 12 residues. Trimming removed 6 bases at V and 8 bases at J, with 11 bases between. Germline CDR1 reads ENHRY; CDR2 reads SYGVKD. CDR3 coding DNA: TGTGCCATCAGCGGTACGGGGTATGAGCAGTTCTTC. Translated, it gives CAISGTGYEQFF.

This clone showed up just a few times. The V gene is TRBV5-6, the J gene TRBJ1-1, with 8 bases that match TRBD1. This CDR3 contains 15 residues. In germline, CDR1 is SGHDT, CDR2 YYEEEE. J lost 4 bases, V lost 4 bases, and 9 bases had no gene match. CDR3 amino acids: CASSKGQAESTEAFF. DNA of the CDR3: TGTGCCAGCAGCAAGGGACAGGCTGAGAGCACTGAAGCTTTCTTT.

This clone was observed a handful of times. The V and J genes are TRBV9 and TRBJ1-1; possibly TRBD1 for D (6 bases). Germline loops: CDR1 SGDLS, CDR2 YYNGEE. Trimming shortened V by 3 bases and J by 8 bases, and 11 bases separated the two germline ends. The CDR3 runs to 12 residues. The CDR3: CASSASQGEAFF. Here the CDR3 DNA reads TGTGCCAGCAGCGCGTCCCAGGGGGAAGCTTTCTTT.

This clone appeared a few times. The rearrangement uses TRBV20-1 and TRBJ1-1, with no clear D. The ends were cut back, 5 bases at V and 4 bases at J, with 8 bases in the middle. In germline, CDR1 is DFQATT, CDR2 SNEGSKA (reference sequence). The CDR3 consists of 11 residues. The DNA of the CDR3 is TGCAGTGCTCACCCGGGCACTGAAGCTTTCTTT. Translating it yields CSAHPGTEAFF.

The J gene is TRBJ1-1, the V gene TRBV18; 10 bases agree with TRBD1. CDR1 and CDR2 from the germline V gene are KGHSH and LQKENI. The length of the CDR3 is 17 residues. V lost 3 bases and J lost 5; bases outside the gene matches: 12. The CDR3 loop reads CASSPTTGGASGTEAFF. The CDR3 nucleotides are TGTGCCAGCTCACCGACGACAGGGGGCGCGTCCGGGACTGAAGCTTTCTTT. Based on the CDR3 plus reference TRBV18 and TRBJ1-1, the full variable domain is NAGVMQNPRHLVRRRGQEARLRCSPMKGHSHVYWYRQLPEEGLKFMVYLQKENIIDESGMPKERFSAEFPKEGPSILRIQQVVRGDSAAYFCASSPTTGGASGTEAFFGQGTRLTVV.

This clone was observed a few times. This chain uses TRBV27 with TRBJ1-6; no firm D call. The V gene's germline CDR1 is MNHEY and CDR2 SMNVEV (reference sequence). V was shortened by 3 bases and J by 8 bases, with 5 bases between the two germline ends. The CDR3 runs 12 residues. The CDR3 reads CASSFLDSPLHF. CDR3 sequence (DNA): TGTGCCAGCAGTTTCTTAGATTCACCCCTCCACTTT.

The chain links TRBV18 to TRBJ1-2, with D tentatively TRBD1 (6 bases). Germline V gene lookup returns CDR1 KGHSH and CDR2 LQKENI. The CDR3 is 15 amino acids. The V and J ends lost 7 bases and 3 bases respectively, with 18 bases between them. CDR3 sequence reads: CASLRDTSRDYGYTF. For the CDR3, the DNA is TGTGCCAGCTTAAGGGACACCTCCCGGGACTATGGCTACACCTTC.

The rearrangement uses TRBV19 and TRBJ2-2; D is possibly TRBD1 (7 bases). In germline, CDR1 is LNHDA, CDR2 SQIVND (reference sequence). The CDR3 extends over 16 amino acids. The V and J ends lost 4 bases and 1 base respectively, with 13 bases between them. As DNA, the CDR3 is TGTGCCAGTAGTAGACAGGGACTCGAGAACACCGGGGAGCTGTTTTTT. Amino acid sequence: CASSRQGLENTGELFF.